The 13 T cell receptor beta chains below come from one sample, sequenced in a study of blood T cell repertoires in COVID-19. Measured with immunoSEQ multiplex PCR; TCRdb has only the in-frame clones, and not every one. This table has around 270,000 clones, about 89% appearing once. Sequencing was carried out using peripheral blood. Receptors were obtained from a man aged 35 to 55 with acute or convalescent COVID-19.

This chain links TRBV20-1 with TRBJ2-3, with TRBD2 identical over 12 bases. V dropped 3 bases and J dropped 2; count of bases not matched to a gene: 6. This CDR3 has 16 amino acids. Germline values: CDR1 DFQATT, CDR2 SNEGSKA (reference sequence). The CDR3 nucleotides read TGCAGTGCTAGTACTCGGACTAGCGGGGACACAGATACGCAGTATTTT. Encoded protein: CSASTRTSGDTDTQYF.

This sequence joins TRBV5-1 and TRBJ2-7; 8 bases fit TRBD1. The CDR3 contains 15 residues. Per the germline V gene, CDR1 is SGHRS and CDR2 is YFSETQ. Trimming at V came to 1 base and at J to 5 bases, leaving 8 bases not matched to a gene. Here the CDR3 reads CASSLIWTGSDEQYF. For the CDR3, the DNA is TGCGCCAGCAGCTTGATTTGGACAGGGTCGGACGAGCAGTACTTC.

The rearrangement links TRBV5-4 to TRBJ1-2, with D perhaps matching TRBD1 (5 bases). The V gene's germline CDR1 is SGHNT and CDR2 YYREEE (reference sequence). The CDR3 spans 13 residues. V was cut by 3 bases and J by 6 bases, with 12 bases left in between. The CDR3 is CASSSPGGNGYTF. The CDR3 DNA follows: TGTGCCAGCAGCTCCCCGGGGGGAAATGGCTACACCTTC.

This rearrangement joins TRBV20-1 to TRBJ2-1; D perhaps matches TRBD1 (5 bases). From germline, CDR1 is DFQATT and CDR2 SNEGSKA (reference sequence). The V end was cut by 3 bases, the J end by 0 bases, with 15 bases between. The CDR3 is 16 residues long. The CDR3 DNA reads TGCAGTGCTAGTCGGAAGGACATTGTCTCCTACAATGAGCAGTTCTTC. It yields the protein CSASRKDIVSYNEQFF.

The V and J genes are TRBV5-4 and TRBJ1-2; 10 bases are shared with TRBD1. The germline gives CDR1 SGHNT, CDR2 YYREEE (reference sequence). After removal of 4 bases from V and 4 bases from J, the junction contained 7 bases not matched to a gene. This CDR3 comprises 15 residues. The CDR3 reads CASSHSRDRGYGYTF. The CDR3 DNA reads TGTGCCAGCAGCCATTCCCGGGACAGGGGCTATGGCTACACCTTC.

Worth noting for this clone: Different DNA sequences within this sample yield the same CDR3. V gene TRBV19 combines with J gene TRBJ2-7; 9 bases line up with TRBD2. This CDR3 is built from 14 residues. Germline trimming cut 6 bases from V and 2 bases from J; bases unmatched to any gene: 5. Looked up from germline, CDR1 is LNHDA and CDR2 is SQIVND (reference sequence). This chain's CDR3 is CASSLAGGPYEQYF. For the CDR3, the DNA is TGTGCCAGTAGCCTGGCGGGGGGGCCCTACGAGCAGTACTTC.

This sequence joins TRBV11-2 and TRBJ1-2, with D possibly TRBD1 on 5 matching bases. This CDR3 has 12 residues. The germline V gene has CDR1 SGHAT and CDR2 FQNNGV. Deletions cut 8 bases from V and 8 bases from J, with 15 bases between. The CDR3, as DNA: TGTGCCAGCGGCCCGCGGAGGGACGGCTACACCTTC. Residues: CASGPRRDGYTF.

The CDR3 is CASRQGMDGTEAFF. The CDR3 DNA follows: TGTGCCAGCAGACAGGGAATGGATGGCACTGAAGCTTTCTTT. The rearrangement uses TRBV6-5 and TRBJ1-1; tentatively, D is TRBD1 (6 bases). V was trimmed by 6 bases and J by 4 bases, leaving 15 bases between them. Germline V lookup: CDR1 MNHEY, CDR2 SVGAGI. CDR3 length: 14 residues.

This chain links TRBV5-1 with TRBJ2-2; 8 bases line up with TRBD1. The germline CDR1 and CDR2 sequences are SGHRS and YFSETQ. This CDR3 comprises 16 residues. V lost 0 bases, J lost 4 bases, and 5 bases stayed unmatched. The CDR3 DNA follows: TGCGCCAGCAGCTTGGTATGGACAGGGACCACCGGGGAGCTGTTTTTT. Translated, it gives CASSLVWTGTTGELFF.

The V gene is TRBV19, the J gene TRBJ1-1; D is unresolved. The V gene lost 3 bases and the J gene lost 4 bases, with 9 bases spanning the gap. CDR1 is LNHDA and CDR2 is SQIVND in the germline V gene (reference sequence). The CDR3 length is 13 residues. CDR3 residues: CASSMDTATEAFF. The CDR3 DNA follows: TGTGCCAGTAGTATGGATACAGCCACTGAAGCTTTCTTT.

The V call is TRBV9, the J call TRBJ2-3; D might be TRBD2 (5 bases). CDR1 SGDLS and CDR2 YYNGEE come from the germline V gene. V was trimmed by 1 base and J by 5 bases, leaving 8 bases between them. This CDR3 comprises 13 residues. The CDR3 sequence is CASSVRGIDTQYF. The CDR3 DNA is TGTGCCAGCAGCGTACGGGGTATAGATACGCAGTATTTT.

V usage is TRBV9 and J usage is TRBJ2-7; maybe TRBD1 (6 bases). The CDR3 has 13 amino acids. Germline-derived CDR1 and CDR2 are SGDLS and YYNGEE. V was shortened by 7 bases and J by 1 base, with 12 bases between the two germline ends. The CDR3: CASGPRGSYEQYF. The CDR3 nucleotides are TGTGCCAGCGGCCCCAGGGGATCCTACGAGCAGTACTTC.

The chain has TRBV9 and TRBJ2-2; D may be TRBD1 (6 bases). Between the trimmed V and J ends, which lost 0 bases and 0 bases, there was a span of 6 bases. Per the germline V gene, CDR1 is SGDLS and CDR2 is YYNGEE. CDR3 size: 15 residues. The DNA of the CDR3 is TGTGCCAGCAGCGTAGGGACAGCGAACACCGGGGAGCTGTTTTTT. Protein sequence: CASSVGTANTGELFF.